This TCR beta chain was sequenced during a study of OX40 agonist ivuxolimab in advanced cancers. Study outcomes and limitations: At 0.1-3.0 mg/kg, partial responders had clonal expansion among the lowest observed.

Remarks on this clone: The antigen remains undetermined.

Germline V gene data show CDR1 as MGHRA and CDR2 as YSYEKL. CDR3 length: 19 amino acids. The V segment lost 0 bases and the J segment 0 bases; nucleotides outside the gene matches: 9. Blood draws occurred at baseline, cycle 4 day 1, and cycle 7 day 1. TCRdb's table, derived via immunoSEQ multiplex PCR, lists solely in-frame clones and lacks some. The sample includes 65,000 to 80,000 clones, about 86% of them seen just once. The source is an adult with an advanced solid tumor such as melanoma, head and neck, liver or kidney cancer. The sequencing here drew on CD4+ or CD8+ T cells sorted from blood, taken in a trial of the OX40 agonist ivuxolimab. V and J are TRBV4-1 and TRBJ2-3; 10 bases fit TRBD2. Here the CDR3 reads CASSQDGVRAGGSTDTQYF. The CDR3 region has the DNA TGCGCCAGCAGCCAAGATGGGGTAAGAGCGGGAGGGAGCACAGATACGCAGTATTTT.